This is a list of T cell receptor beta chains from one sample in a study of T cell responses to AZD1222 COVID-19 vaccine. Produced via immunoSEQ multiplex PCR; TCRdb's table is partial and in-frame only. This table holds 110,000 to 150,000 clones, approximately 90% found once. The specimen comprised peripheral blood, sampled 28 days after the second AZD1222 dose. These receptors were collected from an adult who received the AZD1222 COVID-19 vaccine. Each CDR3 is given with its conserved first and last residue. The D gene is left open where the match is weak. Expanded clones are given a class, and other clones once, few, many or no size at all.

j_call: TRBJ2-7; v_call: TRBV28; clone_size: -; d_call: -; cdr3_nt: TGTGCCAGCAGGAACCCCCAGGGGTACGAGCAGTACTTC; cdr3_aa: CASRNPQGYEQYF
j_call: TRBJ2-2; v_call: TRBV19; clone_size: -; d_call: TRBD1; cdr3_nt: TGTGCCAGTAGTAGGGGACAGAGGGGGGAGCTGTTTTTT; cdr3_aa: CASSRGQRGELFF
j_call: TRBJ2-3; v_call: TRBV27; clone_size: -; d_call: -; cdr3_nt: TGTGCCAGCAGCCCGACAGACCCTAGCACAGATACGCAGTATTTT; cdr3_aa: CASSPTDPSTDTQYF
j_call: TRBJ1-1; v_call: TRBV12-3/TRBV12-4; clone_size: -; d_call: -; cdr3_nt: TGTGCCAGCAGACGATACGGTCCTGAAGCTTTCTTT; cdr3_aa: CASRRYGPEAFF
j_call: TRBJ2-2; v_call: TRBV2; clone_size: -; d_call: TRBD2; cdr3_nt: TGTGCCAGCAGTCTAGCGGGAGGGGAGACCGGGGAGCTGTTTTTT; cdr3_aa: CASSLAGGETGELFF
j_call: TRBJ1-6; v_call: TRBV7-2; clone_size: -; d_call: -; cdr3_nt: TGTGCCAGCAGCTCCATCCAGGGGACTTCACCCCTCCACTTT; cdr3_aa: CASSSIQGTSPLHF
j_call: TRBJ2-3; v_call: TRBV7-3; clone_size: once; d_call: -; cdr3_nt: TGTGCCAGCAGCTTGCGCCGGGAGAAAACAGATACGCAGTATTTT; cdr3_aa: CASSLRREKTDTQYF
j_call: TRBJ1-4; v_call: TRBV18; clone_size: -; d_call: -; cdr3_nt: TGTGCCAGCTCCGGCTTGGAAGCGTCGGGTAATGAAAAACTGTTTTTT; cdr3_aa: CASSGLEASGNEKLFF
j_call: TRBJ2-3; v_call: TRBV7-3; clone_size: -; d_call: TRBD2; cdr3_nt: TGTGCCAGCAGCCCTAGCCCTAGCGGGGGATTTGATACGCAGTATTTT; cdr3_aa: CASSPSPSGGFDTQYF
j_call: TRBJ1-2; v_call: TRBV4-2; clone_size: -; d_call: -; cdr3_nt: TGTGCCAGCAGCCAGACCACAGGGCAGACTAACTATGGCTACACCTTC; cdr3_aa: CASSQTTGQTNYGYTF
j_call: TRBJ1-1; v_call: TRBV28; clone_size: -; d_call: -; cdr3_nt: TGTGCCAGCAGCAACAGCCCAATGGAGACTGAAGCTTTCTTT; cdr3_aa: CASSNSPMETEAFF
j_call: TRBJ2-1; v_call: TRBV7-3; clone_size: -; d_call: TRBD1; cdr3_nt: TGTGCCAGCAGCTTATTCTTGTCAGGGGGCCGGAATGAGCAGTTCTTC; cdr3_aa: CASSLFLSGGRNEQFF
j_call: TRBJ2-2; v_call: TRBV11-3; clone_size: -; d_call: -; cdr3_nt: TGTGCCAGCAGCCCGCACACCGGGGAGCTGTTTTTT; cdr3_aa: CASSPHTGELFF
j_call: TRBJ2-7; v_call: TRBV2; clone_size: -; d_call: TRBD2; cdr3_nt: TGTGCCAGCGGGGGACTAGCGGGACCCTACGAGCAGTACTTC; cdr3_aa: CASGGLAGPYEQYF
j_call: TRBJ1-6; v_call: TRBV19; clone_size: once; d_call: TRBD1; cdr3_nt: TGTGCCACCCCCCGCTCCGGAGGGACAGGGGGATATAATTCACCCCTCCACTTT; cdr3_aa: CATPRSGGTGGYNSPLHF
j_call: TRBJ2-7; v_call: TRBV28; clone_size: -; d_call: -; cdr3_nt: TGTGCCAGCAGTCCCGCGACCTACGAGCAGTACTTC; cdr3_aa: CASSPATYEQYF
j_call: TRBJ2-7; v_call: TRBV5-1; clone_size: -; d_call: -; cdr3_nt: TGCGCCAGCAGCTTGGGGGTCCCAGAAAACGAGCAGTACTTC; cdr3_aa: CASSLGVPENEQYF
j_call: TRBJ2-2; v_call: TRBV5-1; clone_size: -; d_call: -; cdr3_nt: TGCGCCAGCAGGCAAGGGGGCACCGGGGAGCTGTTTTTT; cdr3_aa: CASRQGGTGELFF
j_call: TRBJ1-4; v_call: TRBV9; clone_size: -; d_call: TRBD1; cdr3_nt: TGTGCCAGCAGCACTCGACCGGGACAGAATAATGAAAAACTGTTTTTT; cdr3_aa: CASSTRPGQNNEKLFF
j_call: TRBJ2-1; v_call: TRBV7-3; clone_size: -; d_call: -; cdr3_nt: TGTGCCAGCAGCTTCGGGCTGGGGAATGAGCAGTTCTTC; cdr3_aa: CASSFGLGNEQFF
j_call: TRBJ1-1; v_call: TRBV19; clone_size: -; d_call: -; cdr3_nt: TGTGCCAGTAGCCAACTGGGGGGGATGAACACTGAAGCTTTCTTT; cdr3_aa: CASSQLGGMNTEAFF
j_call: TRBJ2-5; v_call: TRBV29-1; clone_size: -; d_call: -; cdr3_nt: TGCAGCGTTGAGGAGGCCGGAATATACCAAGAGACCCAGTACTTC; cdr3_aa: CSVEEAGIYQETQYF
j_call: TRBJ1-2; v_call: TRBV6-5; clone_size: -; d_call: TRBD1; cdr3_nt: TGTGCCAGCAGCTCATCATGGGACAGCCTCGGCTACACCTTC; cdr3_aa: CASSSSWDSLGYTF
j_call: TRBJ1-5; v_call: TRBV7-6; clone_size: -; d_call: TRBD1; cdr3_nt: TGTGCCAGCAGCTTAGGTCTTGGGGACAGCCTCAATCAGCCCCAGCATTTT; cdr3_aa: CASSLGLGDSLNQPQHF
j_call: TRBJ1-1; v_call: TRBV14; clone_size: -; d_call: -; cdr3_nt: TGTGCCAGCAGCCACAGGGGGAACACTGAAGCTTTCTTT; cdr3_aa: CASSHRGNTEAFF
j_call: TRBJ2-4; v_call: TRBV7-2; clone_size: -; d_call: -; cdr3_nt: TGTGCCAGCAGCTTAGTTGGACGGCGTCTGTACTTC; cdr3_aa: CASSLVGRRLYF